Described below is a single T cell receptor (beta chain) sequence and its context. The specificity of this receptor is unknown. The sample holds no much larger clone one base away, and base qualities are not on file. Library method: the immunoSEQ multiplex PCR assay. In its TCRdb copy, this immuneACCESS table keeps in-frame sequences only and misses some clones. Where compared with another copy, unresolved V genes explain less than half of these, and the others have no known cause. The sample table records 2,000 to 3,000 clones; over 75% of these occur just once. The ten largest clones represent approximately 3% of the sample. This record belongs to a study of tumor T cells in aggressive B-cell lymphoma (dated by TCRdb to about 2017). Trimming takes 4 bases off V and 5 bases off J; junction bases not matched to a gene: 13. The germline V gene encodes CDR1 MGHDK and CDR2 SYGVNS. The CDR3, from cysteine to phenylalanine, totals 17 residues. Only the CDR3 portion is preserved as DNA: 51 bases, with reading frame beginning at the first base.

Sequencing was done on a sample of tumor tissue. The rearrangement combines TRBV25-1 with TRBJ1-4; 7 central bases correspond to TRBD1. The sequence came from an adult with diffuse large B cell lymphoma. The CDR3 sequence is CASSGFWGDSNNEKLFF. The DNA sequence is TGTGCCAGCAGTGGATTCTGGGGGGACAGTAACAATGAAAAACTGTTTTTT.